This record looks at one TCR beta chain sequence and its context. The target of this receptor is not known. No much larger clonotype is one base removed from it; base qualities were not supplied. The sample comes from a study of CD8 T cells in ankylosing spondylitis (dated by TCRdb to about 2017). With regard to the full study: The study set out to find disease-linked TCR variants by profiling T cell receptor beta repertoires in ankylosing spondylitis patients and healthy donors. Peripheral blood was sampled, and synovial fluid was additionally collected from ankylosing spondylitis patients. The whole study cohort included 85 to 120 healthy donors and under 30 ankylosing spondylitis patients. The paper as a whole reports these results and caveats: Blood from ankylosing spondylitis patients appeared to be characterized by a TCR beta motif made up of under ten highly homologous amino acid variants. Some TCR beta motif variants had previously been reported in synovial fluid and blood of reactive arthritis patients, which suggested common disease-initiation mechanisms. The disease-linked clones were reported to be significantly enriched in matched synovial fluid samples from ankylosing spondylitis patients. A CD8+ phenotype was shown by the disease-linked clones, which were found at relatively low frequencies in peripheral blood.

The junction shows trimming of 5 bases on V and 8 bases on J, plus 10 bases between the germline ends. The germline V gene (reference sequence) gives CDR1 as DFQATT and CDR2 as SNEGSKA. The CDR3 runs 11 residues from the cysteine to the phenylalanine. Only the CDR3 DNA stays, 33 bases, in frame from base 1. Sequencer: Illumina HiSeq 2500. Quantitative 5'-RACE with molecular barcodes was used to prepare TCR beta libraries. The paper's processing steps were these. A new computational method based on a probabilistic model of VDJ rearrangement was used to identify disease-linked TCR variants. The public reads were reanalyzed by TCRdb: fastp trimming at Q25, MiXCR alignment, in-frame beta chains only. One record per CDR3 amino acid sequence lists the most common genes and DNA. The V and J calls were not made by the authors but by TCRdb's processing. The sample table lists a few hundred thousand distinct CDR3 sequences, around 20% of them with a count of one. The ten largest clones take up less than 9% of the sample.

Source material: blood, either unsorted or a sorted T cell fraction (not recorded which). The TCR was taken from a male donor with ankylosing spondylitis or in good health (not recorded which). The rearranged chain carries TRBV20-1 and TRBJ2-1; no D gene can be assigned with confidence. This receptor carries the CDR3 CSASSAYEQFF. In nucleotide form, the sequence is TGCAGTGCTTCCAGTGCGTATGAGCAGTTCTTC.